The 2 T cell receptor beta chains below come from one sample, sequenced in a study of cytotoxic CD8 clonotypes in ibrutinib-treated CLL. The assay was immunoSEQ multiplex PCR, and TCRdb's table has in-frame clones only and misses some. The repertoire holds approximately 200,000 clones, around three quarters seen once, with about an eighth in the top ten. The sequencing here drew on PBMCs, taken after 24 months of ibrutinib treatment. Source of these receptors: a human donor with chronic lymphocytic leukemia.

CDR3 sequence: CATRHYTEAFF. CDR3 DNA: TGTGCCACCAGACACTACACTGAAGCTTTCTTT. This chain connects TRBV19 to TRBJ1-1; D is undetermined. CDR3 length: 11 residues. V lost 10 bases to trimming and J lost 3 bases, with 9 bases between them. Germline CDR1 LNHDA, CDR2 SQIVND (reference sequence).

J is TRBJ1-1 and V is TRBV6-1; 8 nucleotides match TRBD1. CDR3 length: 11 residues. Looked up from germline, CDR1 is MNHNS and CDR2 is SASEGT. Trimming at V came to 6 bases and at J to 7 bases, leaving 1 base not matched to a gene. The CDR3 DNA reads as TGTGCCAGCAGAGACAGGGGTGAAGCTTTCTTT. This sequence encodes CASRDRGEAFF.